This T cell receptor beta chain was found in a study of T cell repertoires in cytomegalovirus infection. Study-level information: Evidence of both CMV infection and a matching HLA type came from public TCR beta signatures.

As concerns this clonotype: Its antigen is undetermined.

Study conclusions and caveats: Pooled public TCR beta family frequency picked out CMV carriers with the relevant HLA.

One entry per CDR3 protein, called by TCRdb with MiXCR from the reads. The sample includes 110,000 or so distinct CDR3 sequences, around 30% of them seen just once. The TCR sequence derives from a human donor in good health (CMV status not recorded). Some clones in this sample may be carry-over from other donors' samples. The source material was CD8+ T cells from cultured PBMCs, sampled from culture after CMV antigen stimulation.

CDR3 residues: CASVRDRGTDTQYF. In DNA form, the CDR3 reads TGTGCCAGCGTCCGGGACAGGGGAACAGATACGCAGTATTTT. This rearrangement joins TRBV2 to TRBJ2-3; TRBD1 matches at 10 bases. The CDR3 spans 14 residues. Per germline, CDR1 SNHLY and CDR2 FYNNEI. The V gene end was trimmed by 8 bases and the J gene end by 3 bases; junction bases not matched to a gene: 5.